The 32 T cell receptor beta chains presented below share a single source sample, sequenced in a study of blood T cell repertoires in COVID-19. Clones were read by immunoSEQ multiplex PCR, and TCRdb kept only the in-frame ones, dropping some. The sample yields a few hundred thousand clones, around 87% seen once. The sequenced sample was PBMCs or T cells enriched from blood (not recorded which). These receptors were obtained from a woman aged 18-30 years with acute COVID-19.

This clone was seen just once. The chain combines TRBV19 with TRBJ1-5; 7 bases line up with TRBD1. CDR3 length equals 15 residues. J was trimmed by 7 bases and V by 4 bases; bases with no gene match: 10. The V gene's germline CDR1 is LNHDA and CDR2 SQIVND (reference sequence). In DNA, the CDR3 is TGTGCCAGTAGTAAGCGTGACAGGGACTTGCAGCCCCAGCATTTT. Residues: CASSKRDRDLQPQHF.

The rearrangement joins TRBV9 to TRBJ2-3, with 8 bases fitting TRBD1. Looked up from germline, CDR1 is SGDLS and CDR2 is YYNGEE. Trimming took 1 base from V and 2 from J; bases not matched to a gene: 0. This CDR3 has 14 residues. DNA for the CDR3: TGTGCCAGCAGCGTACAGGGGGCCACAGATACGCAGTATTTT. It specifies CASSVQGATDTQYF.

This chain joins TRBV19 and TRBJ2-7; a possible D gene is TRBD2 (5 bases). CDR1 LNHDA and CDR2 SQIVND come from the germline V gene (reference sequence). CDR3 size: 13 residues. Deletions cut 4 bases from V and 4 bases from J, with 11 bases between. CDR3 nucleotide sequence: TGTGCCAGTAGTACCTTCCGCGGGTACGAGCAGTACTTC. Translated: CASSTFRGYEQYF.

This chain joins TRBV25-1 and TRBJ2-3; perhaps TRBD1 as D (5 bases). The CDR3 runs to 15 residues. The germline V gene encodes CDR1 MGHDK and CDR2 SYGVNS. Deletions cut 8 bases from V and 2 bases from J, with 17 bases between. This CDR3 is CASLETGRATDTQYF. CDR3 DNA sequence: TGTGCCAGCTTGGAAACAGGCAGAGCCACAGATACGCAGTATTTT.

The chain recombines TRBV2 with TRBJ2-2; D is unclear. The CDR3 consists of 12 residues. Germline V gene sequence: CDR1 SNHLY, CDR2 FYNNEI. Trimming removed 6 bases at V and 13 bases at J, with 15 bases between. CDR3 DNA: TGTGCCAGCAGACGACGCGGAAAAGGGCTGTTTTTT. Protein product: CASRRRGKGLFF. Variable domain in full (rest from reference TRBV2 and TRBJ2-2): EPEVTQTPSHQVTQMGQEVILRCVPISNHLYFYWYRQILGQKVEFLVSFYNNEISEKSEIFDDQFSVERPDGSNFTLKIRSTKLEDSAMYFCASRRRGKGLFFGEGSRLTVL.

The chain carries TRBV19 and TRBJ2-1; D perhaps matches TRBD1 (5 bases). With 9 bases removed from V and 4 bases from J, the gap between germline ends came to 10 bases. Germline CDR1 and CDR2: LNHDA and SQIVND (reference sequence). The CDR3 is made up of 12 amino acids. The CDR3 spells CARKRQYNEQFF. The CDR3 bases are TGTGCCAGAAAACGACAGTACAATGAGCAGTTCTTC.

V and J are TRBV11-1 and TRBJ2-5; the D gene is possibly TRBD2 (6 bases). The CDR3 sequence is 16 residues long. Germline CDR1 and CDR2: SGHAT and FQDESV (reference sequence). V lost 2 bases and J 2 bases, leaving 15 bases between the germline ends. In nucleotides, the CDR3 is TGTGCCAGCAGCTTAACCTGGGCTAGCGTACAAGAGACCCAGTACTTC. It is translated as CASSLTWASVQETQYF.

This chain joins TRBV6-5 and TRBJ2-1; D not certain. Germline V gene sequence: CDR1 MNHEY, CDR2 SVGAGI. V was cut by 8 bases and J by 5 bases, with 4 bases left in between. There are 10 residues in the CDR3. CDR3 protein: CASRDNEQFF. As DNA, the CDR3 is TGTGCCAGCCGAGACAATGAGCAGTTCTTC.

The J gene is TRBJ2-6, the V gene TRBV5-4; tentative D call: TRBD2 (6 bases). The CDR3 loop spans 15 amino acids. Germline CDR1 is SGHNT and CDR2 is YYREEE (reference sequence). Trimming cost V 2 bases and J 3 bases, with 9 bases left between them. The CDR3 DNA follows: TGTGCCAGCAGCTTCGGAGGGAGTGGGGCCAACGTCCTGACTTTC. This sequence encodes CASSFGGSGANVLTF.

The chain has TRBV9 and TRBJ2-2; 8 bases line up with TRBD2. V lost 3 bases and J lost 7; bases outside the gene matches: 8. There are 15 residues in the CDR3. Germline V gene sequence: CDR1 SGDLS, CDR2 YYNGEE. Here the CDR3 DNA reads TGTGCCAGCAGCGCCAGCGGGAGTCGGGGCGGGGAGCTGTTTTTT. This sequence encodes CASSASGSRGGELFF.

The CDR3 DNA reads as TGTGCCAGCAGCAAAAAGGGAGGACGCGGCCGTGACACTGAAGCTTTCTTT. It is translated as CASSKKGGRGRDTEAFF. The V call is TRBV5-6, the J call TRBJ1-1; D remains ambiguous. Germline CDR1 reads SGHDT; CDR2 reads YYEEEE. The CDR3 length is 17 residues. V was trimmed by 4 bases and J by 3 bases, leaving 22 bases between them. The variable domain in full, with the rest retrieved from reference TRBV5-6 and TRBJ1-1, is DAGVTQSPTHLIKTRGQQVTLRCSPKSGHDTVSWYQQALGQGPQFIFQYYEEEERQRGNFPDRFSGHQFPNYSSELNVNALLLGDSALYLCASSKKGGRGRDTEAFFGQGTRLTVV.

The V and J genes are TRBV2 and TRBJ1-4, with TRBD1 matching 7 bases. The V segment lost 6 bases and the J segment 11 bases; nucleotides outside the gene matches: 3. CDR1 and CDR2 (germline): SNHLY, FYNNEI. The CDR3 covers 11 residues. CDR3 bases: TGTGCCAGCAGATGGGACAGTAAACTGTTTTTT. Its protein product is CASRWDSKLFF.

This rearrangement joins TRBV28 to TRBJ2-7; no definite D call. This CDR3 region has 13 residues. Germline lookup yields CDR1 MDHEN and CDR2 SYDVKM. The V end lost 5 bases, the J end lost 4 bases, and 12 bases lay between the germline ends. CDR3 nucleotides: TGTGCCAGCAGTACCCGGGTTTTGTACGAGCAGTACTTC. Its translation is CASSTRVLYEQYF. Drawing the rest from reference TRBV28 and TRBJ2-7, the complete variable domain is DVKVTQSSRYLVKRTGEKVFLECVQDMDHENMFWYRQDPGLGLRLIYFSYDVKMKEKGDIPEGYSVSREKKERFSLILESASTNQTSMYLCASSTRVLYEQYFGPGTRLTVT.

This clone was picked up one time. The gene calls are TRBV19 and TRBJ1-5, with a possible D match to TRBD1 (5 bases). CDR3 length: 15 residues. V was pared by 8 bases and J by 6 bases, with 20 bases between. Germline V gives CDR1 LNHDA, CDR2 SQIVND (reference sequence). The CDR3 sequence: CASDATGGSGQPQHF. The CDR3 nucleotides are TGTGCCAGTGACGCTACGGGGGGATCAGGTCAGCCCCAGCATTTT.

This chain links TRBV2 with TRBJ2-6; 8 nucleotides agree with TRBD1. Germline lookup yields CDR1 SNHLY and CDR2 FYNNEI. The CDR3 is 16 amino acids. V was pared by 7 bases and J by 2 bases, with 7 bases of the junction left unmatched. CDR3 protein: CASMHRGEPGANVLTF. For the CDR3, the DNA is TGTGCCAGCATGCACAGGGGGGAGCCTGGGGCCAACGTCCTGACTTTC.

The gene calls are TRBV6-6 and TRBJ2-1, with 11 bases that match TRBD2. Germline CDR1 reads MNHNY; CDR2 reads SVGAGI (reference sequence). V shed 5 bases and J 12 bases; nucleotides not matched to a gene: 18. This CDR3 has 17 amino acids. CDR3 loop: CASSQTSGISGGKGQFF. DNA for the CDR3: TGTGCCAGCAGTCAGACTAGCGGGATATCTGGCGGCAAGGGGCAGTTCTTC.

V is TRBV27 and J is TRBJ1-6; D gene ambiguous. This CDR3 spans 13 amino acids. Trimming shortened V by 5 bases and J by 3 bases, and 5 bases separated the two germline ends. CDR1 is MNHEY and CDR2 is SMNVEV in the germline V gene (reference sequence). CDR3 coding DNA: TGTGCCAGCAGTCGGGACTATAATTCACCCCTCCACTTT. Protein: CASSRDYNSPLHF.

This clone was observed a few times. The V call is TRBV5-6, the J call TRBJ1-1; no reliable D call. Germline V gene data show CDR1 as SGHDT and CDR2 as YYEEEE. The CDR3 is made up of 14 amino acids. Trimming took off 0 bases at V and 0 bases at J, with 6 bases between the two ends. The CDR3 bases are TGTGCCAGCAGCTTGGACAATATGAACACTGAAGCTTTCTTT. Translated: CASSLDNMNTEAFF.

Points on this clone: This CDR3 is also generated by other DNA sequences in the sample. The J gene is TRBJ1-6, the V gene TRBV9; 7 bases match TRBD1. There are 15 residues in the CDR3. Germline CDR1 SGDLS, CDR2 YYNGEE. The ends lost 3 bases at V and 5 bases at J; junction bases unmatched: 5. The CDR3 DNA reads as TGTGCCAGCAGCGCGAGCGGACAGGATAATTCACCCCTCCACTTT. It translates to CASSASGQDNSPLHF.

The chain links TRBV13 to TRBJ2-2; TRBD2 matches at 8 bases. CDR1 is PRHDT and CDR2 is FYEKMQ in the germline V gene (reference sequence). Trimming removed 1 base from V and 4 bases from J; junction bases left unmatched: 5. This CDR3 region has 16 residues. CDR3 protein: CASSLEGGRSTGELFF. The DNA of the CDR3 is TGTGCCAGCAGCTTAGAGGGCGGGAGGAGCACCGGGGAGCTGTTTTTT.

This chain uses TRBV24-1 with TRBJ2-7, with D tentatively TRBD2 (5 bases). Germline-derived CDR1 and CDR2 are KGHDR and SFDVKD. V lost 3 bases and J 2 bases, leaving 16 bases between the germline ends. This CDR3 has 16 amino acids. The CDR3 is CATSDPRRTAPYEQYF. In DNA, the CDR3 is TGTGCCACCAGTGATCCCCGACGGACTGCCCCCTACGAGCAGTACTTC.

The gene calls are TRBV6-4 and TRBJ2-6, with TRBD1 matching over 7 bases. The CDR3 consists of 15 residues. Germline values: CDR1 MRHNA, CDR2 SNTAGT. V lost 10 bases and J lost 0; bases outside the gene matches: 6. CDR3 bases: TGTGCCACCCTGGACAGGAGCTCTGGGGCCAACGTCCTGACTTTC. Translation gives CATLDRSSGANVLTF.

The chain joins TRBV5-6 to TRBJ2-7, with 9 bases fitting TRBD1. CDR1 SGHDT and CDR2 YYEEEE come from the germline V gene. Trimming took 0 bases from V and 3 from J; bases not matched to a gene: 7. The CDR3 runs to 16 residues. DNA of the CDR3: TGTGCCAGCAGCTTGGAAGGACAGGGGATCTTCTACGAGCAGTACTTC. Amino acid sequence: CASSLEGQGIFYEQYF.

The chain employs TRBV4-1 and TRBJ1-5, with 8 bases that match TRBD1. CDR1 and CDR2 from the germline V gene are MGHRA and YSYEKL. This CDR3 is built from 17 residues. The J segment lost 1 base and the V segment lost 0 bases, leaving 5 bases of the junction unmatched. The DNA for the CDR3 is TGCGCCAGCAGCCAAGACCAACAGGGGGTAAGCAATCAGCCCCAGCATTTT. Protein: CASSQDQQGVSNQPQHF.

This clone was observed a single time. The chain employs TRBV11-2 and TRBJ2-3, with 7 positions matching TRBD2. This CDR3 has 17 amino acids. J was trimmed by 3 bases and V by 3 bases; bases with no gene match: 12. Germline V gene data show CDR1 as SGHAT and CDR2 as FQNNGV. This CDR3 reads CASSFLLTGLGTDTQYF. In nucleotides, the CDR3 is TGTGCCAGCAGCTTCCTACTCACAGGACTAGGAACAGATACGCAGTATTTT.

The chain joins TRBV11-3 to TRBJ2-3, with 7 bases matching TRBD2. J lost 4 bases, V lost 5 bases, and 9 bases had no gene match. The CDR3 is made up of 15 amino acids. Per the germline V gene, CDR1 is SGHNT and CDR2 is YENEEA. The CDR3 DNA follows: TGTGCCAGCAGCCGAGGACTAGGGCAGTCAGATACGCAGTATTTT. Translating gives CASSRGLGQSDTQYF.

The rearrangement joins TRBV9 to TRBJ2-7, with TRBD1 identical over 7 bases. Germline CDR1 reads SGDLS; CDR2 reads YYNGEE. V lost 0 bases, J lost 4 bases, and 10 bases stayed unmatched. This CDR3 region has 16 residues. The CDR3 loop reads CASSVGEGAFFYEQYF. The CDR3 DNA is TGTGCCAGCAGCGTAGGCGAGGGGGCCTTTTTTTACGAGCAGTACTTC.

The J gene is TRBJ2-3, the V gene TRBV24-1, with 9 bases that match TRBD1. The germline V gene encodes CDR1 KGHDR and CDR2 SFDVKD. J gave up 2 bases and V 5 bases, and 4 bases lay outside the gene matches. The CDR3 totals 15 residues. CDR3 nucleotides: TGTGCCACCAGTGTAAGGGACAGGGACACAGATACGCAGTATTTT. It yields the protein CATSVRDRDTDTQYF.

Details on this clone: One junction end disagrees with the germline gene, perhaps due to a read error. The chain joins TRBV10-3 to TRBJ1-1; 8 bases line up with TRBD1. Germline V gene sequence: CDR1 ENHRY, CDR2 SYGVKD. The CDR3 length is 12 residues. The CDR3 coding sequence is TGTGCCATCAGTAGAACAGGGGGTACTAGGCGTTTT. Its protein product is CAISRTGGTRRF.

The rearrangement joins TRBV9 to TRBJ2-7; 10 bases are shared with TRBD1. The junction had 4 bases not matched to a gene; V was cut back by 0 bases and J by 4 bases. The CDR3 runs to 15 residues. Germline loops: CDR1 SGDLS, CDR2 YYNGEE. The CDR3 reads CASSVEDRGRYEQYF. As DNA, the CDR3 is TGTGCCAGCAGCGTAGAGGACAGGGGGAGGTACGAGCAGTACTTC.

The CDR3 DNA sequence: TGTGCCAGCAGCTTAGTTGGGGGAGGGAAAGAGACCCAGTACTTC. Translating gives CASSLVGGGKETQYF. The chain is built from TRBV7-2 and TRBJ2-5, with TRBD2 identical over 7 bases. This CDR3 is built from 15 residues. The V gene's germline CDR1 is SGHTA and CDR2 FQGNSA. Germline trimming cut 1 base from V and 3 bases from J; bases unmatched to any gene: 5.

The chain uses TRBV30 and TRBJ2-2, with a possible D match to TRBD2 (6 bases). CDR1 GTSNPN and CDR2 SVGIG come from the germline V gene (reference sequence). This CDR3 region has 19 residues. V dropped 3 bases and J dropped 6 bases, with 29 bases sitting between them. CDR3 sequence: CAWSGLPGVEGLWSGELFF. The CDR3 DNA follows: TGTGCCTGGAGCGGACTTCCGGGCGTAGAAGGACTATGGTCCGGGGAGCTGTTTTTT.